The present T cell receptor beta chain was sequenced within a study of T cells in Graves' hyperthyroidism and ophthalmopathy. Study at large: Peripheral blood was secured at the point of initial diagnosis, before any treatment. Study outcomes and limitations: Most clonotypes expanded in thyroid above 0.001 were likewise present in blood.

Researchers took RNA transcripts and amplified the TCR beta CDR3 regions from them. HTBI primers drove first-round RT-PCR of the TCR CDR3. TCRdb reprocessed the multiplex PCR reads with MiXCR, giving one entry per CDR3 protein. Of approximately 400,000 distinct CDR3 sequences in the sample, around 13% are singletons; the top ten hold about 19%. With regard to this clonotype: Its antigen is not identified.

The authors obtained PBMCs from 10 ml of fresh peripheral blood. This CDR3 is 15 amino acids long. The V and J ends lost 1 base and 4 bases respectively, with 14 bases between them. Germline-derived CDR1 and CDR2 are SGHKS and YYEKEE (reference sequence). The sample comprised blood. The rearrangement links TRBV5-5 to TRBJ1-2; D remains unclear. This TCR was recovered from a woman in her thirties with Graves' ophthalmopathy. CDR3: CASSLSEAYSYGYTF. The CDR3 nucleotides are TGTGCCAGCAGCTTGAGTGAGGCGTACTCCTATGGCTACACCTTC.